This TCR beta chain emerged from a study of identical twins. This clonotype was recorded a few times. Its antigen is undetermined. TCRdb re-called the 5' RACE reads through MiXCR, storing one row per CDR3 protein. The sample comprises 200,000 to 250,000 distinct CDR3 sequences, 6.5% of which are singletons, and approximately 14% rests with the top ten. CDR3 length equals 16 residues. V lost 5 bases to trimming and J lost 2 bases; unmatched junction nucleotides: 6. Germline V CDR1 and CDR2: SGHVS, FQNEAQ. Study observations and caveats: The study found that models underestimated out-of-frame TCR alpha sharing in monozygotic twins.

This same sample was also part of a study on T cells expressing NK-cell markers. That work states: According to the study, TCR beta repertoires originated from sorted CD3+CD56+NKG2C+, CD3+CD56+NKG2C- and CD3+CD56-NKG2C+ T cells.

Sequencing was carried out using CD8+ T cells sorted from blood. This receptor was obtained from a woman younger than 30 in good health. The chain employs TRBV7-8 and TRBJ2-3; 11 bases agree with TRBD2. The chain's CDR3 is CASSRSGRGPTDTQYF. In nucleotides, the CDR3 is TGTGCCAGCAGCCGTAGCGGGAGGGGGCCCACAGATACGCAGTATTTT.